The 20 T cell receptor beta chains presented below share a single source sample, sequenced in a study of breast tumors, draining lymph nodes, adjacent tissues (dated by TCRdb to 2016 to 2018). Lymph node samples came from the axillary draining lymph nodes of breast cancer patients. Libraries were constructed by multiplex PCR. Sequencing took place on an Illumina HiSeq 2000. Using fastp at Q25 and MiXCR, TCRdb reprocessed the public reads and kept productive beta chains. A single entry per CDR3 protein holds the most common genes and DNA from its merged rows. Across this sample there are about 230,000 distinct CDR3 sequences, with approximately 29% seen only once. The top ten hold about 1.4% of the sample. The sequencing sample was made of axillary lymph node tissue. The receptors come from a female donor with breast cancer. Some clones in this sample may be carry-over from other donors' samples.

Concerning this clonotype: This clone may be a read error of a much larger clone one base away. The J gene is TRBJ1-2, the V gene TRBV11-2; D is uncertain. CDR1 and CDR2 from the germline V gene are SGHAT and FQNNGV. The CDR3 sequence is 14 residues long. The CDR3 reads CASSPQVANYGYAF. DNA of the CDR3: TGTGCCAGCAGCCCCCAGGTAGCTAACTATGGCTACGCCTTC.

In this sample, this clonotype turned up many times. V gene TRBV6-5 combines with J gene TRBJ2-5; no firm D call. The CDR3 length is 12 residues. Trimming cost V 6 bases and J 5 bases, with 10 bases left between them. The germline gives CDR1 MNHEY, CDR2 SVGAGI. The CDR3 DNA reads as TGTGCCAGCAGGCCGACCACTGAGACCCAGTACTTC. It specifies CASRPTTETQYF.

In this sample, this clonotype turned up many times. V is TRBV20-1 and J is TRBJ1-2, with TRBD1 identical over 7 bases. Germline loops: CDR1 DFQATT, CDR2 SNEGSKA (reference sequence). The CDR3 is made up of 13 amino acids. V was clipped by 2 bases and J by 2 bases; unmatched bases: 2. CDR3: CSARTGDNYGYTF. DNA for the CDR3: TGCAGTGCTAGAACAGGGGACAACTATGGCTACACCTTC.

This clonotype occurred many times. The chain couples TRBV11-2 to TRBJ2-1; 9 nucleotides line up with TRBD2. Unmatched junction bases numbered 12, after V lost 5 bases and J lost 10 bases. The CDR3 has 15 amino acids. Germline assignment: CDR1 SGHAT and CDR2 FQNNGV. The CDR3, as DNA: TGTGCCAGCAGCCCCGGACTAGCGCAAACCGGGGAGCAGTTCTTC. Translated, it gives CASSPGLAQTGEQFF.

The J gene is TRBJ1-3, the V gene TRBV2; D unresolved. The CDR3 has 15 amino acids. Germline V lookup: CDR1 SNHLY, CDR2 FYNNEI. V gave up 7 bases and J gave up 7 bases, with 20 bases separating them. The CDR3 spells CASTATSGRGNTIYF. DNA for the CDR3: TGTGCCAGCACTGCGACTAGCGGGAGAGGGAACACCATATATTTT.

This chain joins TRBV20-1 and TRBJ2-5, with 7 bases lining up with TRBD2. J gave up 2 bases and V 1 base, and 7 bases lay outside the gene matches. This CDR3 is 15 amino acids long. Per the germline V gene, CDR1 is DFQATT and CDR2 is SNEGSKA (reference sequence). CDR3: CSARALRREQETQYF. The CDR3 DNA sequence: TGCAGTGCTAGAGCACTGAGGCGGGAGCAAGAGACCCAGTACTTC.

This chain connects TRBV6-1 to TRBJ2-5; D perhaps matches TRBD1 (5 bases). Per germline, CDR1 MNHNS and CDR2 SASEGT. V lost 7 bases, J lost 9 bases, and 18 bases lay in between. This CDR3 has 13 residues. The CDR3 sequence is CASMVAGYQPQYF. DNA of the CDR3: TGTGCCAGCATGGTGGCAGGGTATCAGCCCCAGTACTTC.

As for this clonotype: A single base separates this from a much larger clone, so it may be a read error. The conserved closing phenylalanine or tryptophan is absent in this CDR3, likely reflecting a read error. The V and J genes are TRBV2 and TRBJ1-1; weak D call: TRBD1 (6 bases). Germline CDR1 is SNHLY and CDR2 is FYNNEI. With 5 bases removed from V and 5 bases from J, the gap between germline ends came to 9 bases. This CDR3 has 12 amino acids. CDR3 coding DNA: TGTGCCAGCAGTCAAGGGGGAACTGAAGCTTTCCTT. It encodes CASSQGGTEAFL.

The gene calls are TRBV11-2 and TRBJ1-1; D may be TRBD1 (6 bases). The CDR3 extends over 14 amino acids. The germline CDR1 and CDR2 sequences are SGHAT and FQNNGV. V lost 5 bases and J lost 3, with 13 bases in between. CDR3 amino acids: CASSLQGLDTEAFF. The CDR3 DNA is TGTGCCAGCAGCCTACAGGGTTTGGACACTGAAGCTTTCTTT.

Note on this clonotype: A much larger clone sits a single nucleotide away, making a read error possible. The chain carries TRBV29-1 and TRBJ2-5; D not resolved. CDR3 length: 11 amino acids. Germline loops: CDR1 SQVTM, CDR2 ANQGSEA. V was shortened by 4 bases and J by 2 bases, with 5 bases between the two germline ends. As DNA, the CDR3 is TGCAGCGTTGGCCCGCAAGAGACCCAGTACTTC. Translated: CSVGPQETQYF.

Ten or more counts support this clonotype. The chain employs TRBV20-1 and TRBJ2-7; weak D call: TRBD2 (6 bases). The germline V and J ends were trimmed by 5 bases and 9 bases, with 26 bases remaining between them. Looked up from germline, CDR1 is DFQATT and CDR2 is SNEGSKA (reference sequence). The CDR3 is 15 residues long. The CDR3 coding sequence is TGCAGTGCTCAGAAGGGGCGCGGGATGGGGTCGGGGCAGTACTTC. It is translated as CSAQKGRGMGSGQYF.

As concerns this clonotype: A read error may account for a junction end that differs from germline. The CDR3 DNA sequence: TGTGCCATCAGTGAGTCGAGAGAGGCCCAGTACTTC. This encodes CAISESREAQYF. The gene calls are TRBV10-3 and TRBJ2-5; no reliable D call. Germline-derived CDR1 and CDR2 are ENHRY and SYGVKD. The CDR3 runs to 12 residues.

This clonotype has just a few counts. The chain recombines TRBV12-3 or TRBV12-4 with TRBJ1-1, with 7 nucleotides matching TRBD1. Germline trimming cut 6 bases from V and 4 bases from J; bases unmatched to any gene: 11. The CDR3 covers 15 residues. CDR3 nucleotides: TGTGCCAGCAGGTCCCGTCAGGGGGTGGCCACTGAAGCTTTCTTT. Amino acids: CASRSRQGVATEAFF.

This clonotype was seen many times. The rearrangement uses TRBV7-3 and TRBJ2-5; the D is unclear. Germline V CDR1 and CDR2: SGHTA, FQGTGA. V was pared by 0 bases and J by 0 bases, with 2 bases between. CDR3 length equals 13 residues. CDR3 DNA: TGTGCCAGCAGCTTAACGTACCAAGAGACCCAGTACTTC. Amino acid sequence: CASSLTYQETQYF.

V usage is TRBV10-3 and J usage is TRBJ1-5; D unresolved. Germline CDR1 is ENHRY and CDR2 is SYGVKD. Trimming took 4 bases from V and 8 from J, leaving 12 bases between them. The CDR3 has 13 amino acids. The CDR3 sequence: CAISVSAGEPQHF. CDR3 nucleotides: TGTGCCATCAGTGTAAGTGCCGGGGAGCCCCAGCATTTT.

A remark on this clonotype: The CDR3 does not close with the conserved phenylalanine or tryptophan, likely indicating a read error. The DNA is left out, because the CDR3 cannot be placed on it with certainty; the CDR3 is given as TCRdb lists it. The chain combines TRBV6-4 with TRBJ2-1. 12 amino acids form the CDR3, both terminal residues included. Germline V lookup: CDR1 MRHNA, CDR2 SNTAGT. CDR3: CASKEMRHVLAL.

This clonotype appeared a few times. A read error may produce the germline difference seen at one junction end. V gene TRBV7-7 combines with J gene TRBJ2-5, with D perhaps TRBD1 (6 bases). The CDR3 runs 16 residues. Looked up from germline, CDR1 is SSHAT and CDR2 is FNYEAQ (reference sequence). The CDR3 reads CASSVGGSWRQETQYF. CDR3 nucleotide sequence: TGTGCTAGCAGCGTTGGGGGCTCCTGGCGGCAAGAGACCCAGTACTTC. Full variable domain (remainder filled in from reference TRBV7-7 and TRBJ2-5): GAGVSQSPRYKVTKRGQDVTLRCDPISSHATLYWYQQALGQGPEFLTYFNYEAQPDKSGLPSDRFSAERPEGSISTLTIQRTEQRDSAMYRCASSVGGSWRQETQYFGPGTRLLVL.

Of note for this clonotype: This may come from a read error, since a much larger clone is one base off. This chain joins TRBV9 and TRBJ2-1, with D possibly TRBD2 on 5 matching bases. Germline V lookup: CDR1 SGDLS, CDR2 YYNGEE. The CDR3 sequence is 15 residues long. Here the CDR3 DNA reads TGTGCCAGCAGCCCCCTAAGCGGTGTCTACAATGAGCCGTTCTTC. As protein: CASSPLSGVYNEPFF.

This clonotype has at least ten counts. The genes are TRBV20-1 and TRBJ2-2, with 7 bases fitting TRBD2. The V gene end was trimmed by 4 bases and the J gene end by 6 bases; junction bases not matched to a gene: 8. Per the germline V gene, CDR1 is DFQATT and CDR2 is SNEGSKA (reference sequence). The CDR3 contains 14 residues. CDR3 loop: CSATGGLVSGELFF. The CDR3 DNA follows: TGCAGTGCTACCGGCGGACTAGTTTCCGGGGAGCTGTTTTTT.

The chain couples TRBV2 to TRBJ2-1; 10 nucleotides match TRBD2. The CDR3 has 17 residues. Germline CDR1 reads SNHLY; CDR2 reads FYNNEI. Trimming took 7 bases from V and 6 from J; bases not matched to a gene: 15. The CDR3 DNA reads TGTGCCAGCACTCGGAGGGCTAGCGGGAGAGGGGTCAATGAGCAGTTCTTC. Its protein product is CASTRRASGRGVNEQFF.